The T cell receptor (beta chain) described here comes from a study of cytomegalovirus exposure and HLA in healthy donors. PCR involved 60 Vbeta and 13 Jbeta primers. Sequencing was performed with immunoSEQ multiplex PCR; in TCRdb, only in-frame clones are kept and a portion is missing. This table has more than 110,000 clones, around 80% appearing once. Participants comprised healthy donors of bone marrow. This clone has just one count. This CDR3 is built from 14 residues. The ends were cut back, 5 bases at V and 1 base at J, with 12 bases in the middle. The germline CDR1 and CDR2 sequences are LNHDA and SQIVND (reference sequence).

The chain is built from TRBV19 and TRBJ2-7; TRBD1 is a possible D gene (6 bases). The TCR comes from a male donor in good health and CMV-seropositive. What was sequenced was PBMCs. The DNA of the CDR3 is TGTGCCAGTAGTTTCGGGACACCTTCCTACGAGCAGTACTTC. Translated, it gives CASSFGTPSYEQYF.